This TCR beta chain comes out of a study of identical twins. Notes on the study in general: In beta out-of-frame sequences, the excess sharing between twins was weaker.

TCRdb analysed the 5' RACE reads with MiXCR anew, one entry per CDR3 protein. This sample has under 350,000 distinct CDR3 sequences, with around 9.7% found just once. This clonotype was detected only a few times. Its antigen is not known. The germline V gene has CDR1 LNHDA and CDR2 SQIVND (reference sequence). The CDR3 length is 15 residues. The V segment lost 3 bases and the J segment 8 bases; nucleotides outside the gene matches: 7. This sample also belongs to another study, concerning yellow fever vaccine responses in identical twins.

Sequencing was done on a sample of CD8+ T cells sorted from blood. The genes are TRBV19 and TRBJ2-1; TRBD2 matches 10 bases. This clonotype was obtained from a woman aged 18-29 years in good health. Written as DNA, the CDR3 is TGTGCCAGTAGTATCGCGCTAGCGGGAGTTCATGAGCAGTTCTTC. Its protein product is CASSIALAGVHEQFF.